This TCR beta chain was sequenced in a study of metastatic and nonmetastatic thyroid tumors. Study overall: Across peripheral blood and tumor or nodule tissue samples taken from malignant and benign thyroid patients, the repertoires were compared with one another.

Findings and caveats of the study: Reportedly, malignant thyroid tumors had significantly higher TCR beta diversity than benign nodules, in blood and tumor.

Thyroid surgery took place with no prior treatment in any patient. In its sample, this clone ranks as medium-sized. Its antigen is currently unknown. Original data processing: The authors used CDR3 differences across clinicopathological groups to build a distant-metastasis classifier for papillary thyroid cancer. TCRdb reassembled clones from the PCR reads with MiXCR. The V and J calls follow TCRdb's processing rather than the paper's. The sample shows a few thousand clones, around 20% of them seen only once. Sequencing used tumor tissue. The origin of this receptor is a male donor with papillary thyroid cancer or a benign thyroid nodule (not recorded which). Some clones in this sample may be carry-over from other donors' samples.

This CDR3 reads CASRGGQGMSYEQYF. As DNA, the CDR3 is TGCGCCAGCAGAGGGGGACAGGGGATGTCCTACGAGCAGTACTTC. The V call is TRBV5-1, the J call TRBJ2-7; TRBD1 matches at 10 bases. V was pared by 5 bases and J by 1 base, with 6 bases of the junction left unmatched. The CDR3 totals 15 residues. Germline V gives CDR1 SGHRS, CDR2 YFSETQ.